What follows describes a single TCR beta chain. In each case, RNA was isolated and then reverse transcribed into cDNA as the sequencing template. The protocol was immunoSEQ multiplex PCR, while the TCRdb copy is restricted to in-frame clones and leaves out a portion. The sample has over 85,000 clones; roughly two fifths are singletons. This record comes from a study of CD8+ T cells in alopecia areata. Germline CDR1 is KGHSH and CDR2 is LQKENI. V gave up 2 bases and J gave up 0 bases, with 8 bases separating them. This CDR3 is built from 15 residues. This chain links TRBV18 with TRBJ2-1, with D tentatively TRBD2 (5 bases). The specimen sequenced was CD4+ T cells sorted from blood. This clonotype was obtained from a human donor with alopecia areata. CDR3 sequence reads: CASSPSRASYNEQFF. CDR3 DNA sequence: TGTGCCAGCTCACCATCGCGGGCCTCCTACAATGAGCAGTTCTTC.